This TCR beta chain was sequenced in a study of T cell clonality in common variable immunodeficiency (dated by TCRdb to between 2015 and 2017). Study-wide findings and limitations: According to the authors, figuring out what caused the increased clonality in CVID would require sequencing the repertoires of T cell subpopulations. Even though DNA input was the same, control samples had an average of roughly 76,000 unique sequences each, compared with some 32,000 in CVID samples. Differences among patients in the CVID cohort limited the correlations between repertoire features and clinical complications. Healthy controls shared more TCRbeta clones with each other than CVID subjects shared among themselves (p < 0.0001). Reportedly, TCRbeta sequences from CVID had fewer deletions and N-nucleotide insertions, and highly modified clones with 13 or more V deletions were absent from CVID. TCRbeta clonality was higher in CVID subjects than in healthy controls (t-test p = 0.018), and the increase was most characteristic of about a third of subjects.

Diagnosis of CVID followed standard criteria, namely serum IgG, IgA and/or IgM below the normal range together with specific antibody deficiency. The CVID group comprised about 44 subjects, 15 female and some 30 male, aged roughly 8 to 70 years with a mean age of 40. Both CVID patients and healthy controls were predominantly of Caucasian heritage. At the time of study participation, every CVID subject had been on replacement immunoglobulin therapy for at least one year. At blood collection, none of the CVID subjects was ill or on immunomodulatory or immunosuppressive medication. Heparinized peripheral whole blood samples of roughly 5 to 8 ml were obtained from each donor. TCRbeta CDR3 repertoires were sequenced from genomic DNA of adults with common variable immune deficiency (CVID) and healthy adult controls. Diluted blood was density-centrifuged over Hypaque 1077 or Ficoll-Paque to isolate peripheral blood mononuclear cells. Unsorted mononuclear cells served as the source of genomic DNA, which was extracted either by Qiagen column purification or by a centrifugation-based method.

A note on this clone: Its antigen target is currently unknown. Coverage ceases 3 residues before the CDR3 finishes, and the germline J gene fills in the end.

For sequencing input, CVID and control samples contributed equivalent amounts of genomic DNA. For every sample, a 60 bp segment covering the rearranged TCRbeta CDR3 region was amplified and then sequenced. The immunoSEQ assay, a bias-corrected multiplex PCR combined with high-throughput sequencing, was used for TCRbeta amplification. On the authors' methods: Every unique nucleotide sequence was considered a clone and was annotated with V, D and J genes, copy number and frequency. Sequences were labeled productive if in frame, and non-productive if out of frame or containing stop codons. Clonality was calculated from Shannon's entropy as previously described. The predicted amino acid sequences of productive clones were used to derive the mean CDR3 Kyte-Doolittle hydropathy. Hierarchical clustering of scaled V gene usage was performed with the R hclust function using Manhattan distance and complete linkage. Clone sharing by CDR3 amino acid sequence was assessed by resampling 12 repertoires per group over 100 rounds. The repertoires were searched for fewer than 75 published EBV-specific TCRbeta sequences and almost 250 published CMV-specific TCRbeta sequences. After a couple of CVID samples that produced fewer than 10,000 sequences were dropped from the analysis, some 43 CVID repertoires remained. TCRdb re-hosts the immuneACCESS table, in-frame sequences only. Its copies lack some clones; in the studies checked, an unresolved V gene accounts for under half of them, and the cause for the rest is not known. V and J calls and clone size come straight from that table; D and trimming were deduced from the DNA. The sample has about 15,000 clones on record. The ten most abundant clones make up just under 5% of the sample.

There are 15 amino acids in the CDR3, from cysteine to phenylalanine inclusive. The 36 bases shown cover part of the CDR3, and their frame starts at base 1. CDR1 MNHNS and CDR2 SASEGT are derived from the germline V gene. The V end loses 3 bases and the J end loses 0 bases, and a stretch of 11 bases separates them. The rearrangement joined TRBV6-1 to TRBJ1-1; the D region possibly corresponds to TRBD1 (6 bases align). This receptor was taken from a human donor with common variable immunodeficiency. Sequenced input: peripheral blood mononuclear cells. The CDR3 region has the sequence CASSEDSPMNTEAFF. The DNA read from the CDR3 is TGTGCCAGCAGTGAGGACAGTCCGATGAACACTGAA.